This entry describes one T cell receptor beta chain. This record belongs to a study of resident and recirculating memory T cells in vitiligo. Study details: Samples were epidermis from two lesional and two nonlesional sites, plus PBMCs.

Sequenced by immunoSEQ multiplex PCR; TCRdb stores in-frame clones only, minus some. The table lists fewer than 85,000 clones, 92% of them singletons. The sequence was obtained from a male donor with vitiligo. Sequencing input: blood.

Written as DNA, the CDR3 is TGTGCCAGCAGTTGGGGACTCCCAAAAGCCAACGAGCAGTACTTC. As protein: CASSWGLPKANEQYF. The gene calls are TRBV27 and TRBJ2-7; perhaps TRBD2 as D (6 bases). V was pared by 4 bases and J by 5 bases, with 18 bases between. Germline V lookup: CDR1 MNHEY, CDR2 SMNVEV (reference sequence). The CDR3 sequence is 15 residues long.